Each of the 14 T cell receptor beta chains below was sequenced from the same sample in a study of Ad26.COV2.S vaccination and SARS-CoV-2 variants. The repertoire was sequenced with immunoSEQ multiplex PCR; TCRdb's copy has only in-frame clones and lacks some. This sample has some 330,000 clones; roughly 90% occur once, and the top ten carry over 5%. Treatment: about 20 received Ad26.COV2.S at low or high dose, single or two shots; five or six received placebo; per-sample allocation not given. Sampling took place 63 days after the first vaccine or placebo injection. Material: peripheral blood, obtained in a trial of Ad26.COV2.S vaccine versus placebo. These receptors were collected from a person between 18 and 65 years old who received the Ad26.COV2.S COVID-19 vaccine or a placebo.

The V call is TRBV29-1, the J call TRBJ2-2; perhaps D is TRBD1 or TRBD2 (5 bases each). This CDR3 region has 16 residues. Deletions cut 5 bases from V and 2 bases from J, with 18 bases between. The V gene's germline CDR1 is SQVTM and CDR2 ANQGSEA. The CDR3 DNA follows: TGCAGCGTTACCTCCGGGACCACGAGCAACACCGGGGAGCTGTTTTTT. Residues: CSVTSGTTSNTGELFF.

The V gene is TRBV5-5, the J gene TRBJ2-1, with 12 bases lining up with TRBD2. CDR1 and CDR2 from the germline V gene are SGHKS and YYEKEE (reference sequence). Unmatched junction bases numbered 4, after V lost 2 bases and J lost 7 bases. The CDR3 consists of 15 residues. The CDR3 coding sequence is TGTGCCAGCAGCTTATGGACTAGCGGGATGAATGAGCAGTTCTTC. It is translated as CASSLWTSGMNEQFF.

J is TRBJ1-1 and V is TRBV27; 7 bases are shared with TRBD1. The germline gives CDR1 MNHEY, CDR2 SMNVEV (reference sequence). V lost 6 bases to trimming and J lost 1 base; unmatched junction nucleotides: 14. The CDR3 is 17 amino acids. The DNA for the CDR3 is TGTGCCAGCAGCGTAGGTCAGGGGGGTGCCTCGAACACTGAAGCTTTCTTT. Residues: CASSVGQGGASNTEAFF.

This chain connects TRBV6-5 to TRBJ2-1, with 8 bases identical to TRBD2. V lost 6 bases and J lost 7; bases outside the gene matches: 11. This CDR3 region has 15 residues. Germline CDR1 and CDR2: MNHEY and SVGAGI. CDR3 nucleotides: TGTGCCAGCAGCTCCCTGGAGCGGGAGATAAATGAGCAGTTCTTC. This translates into CASSSLEREINEQFF.

This clone was found once. The rearrangement links TRBV6-4 to TRBJ2-7, with D possibly TRBD2 on 5 matching bases. This CDR3 has 13 residues. CDR1 MRHNA and CDR2 SNTAGT come from the germline V gene. V lost 4 bases and J 5 bases, leaving 12 bases between the germline ends. The CDR3 DNA reads as TGTGCCAGCAGTGGTCAGGCGGGCCACGAGCAGTACTTC. Translating gives CASSGQAGHEQYF.

V gene TRBV7-2 combines with J gene TRBJ1-3; the D gene is possibly TRBD1 (6 bases). Germline loops: CDR1 SGHTA, CDR2 FQGNSA. The CDR3 has 15 amino acids. V lost 5 bases, J lost 0 bases, and 11 bases lay in between. For the CDR3, the DNA is TGTGCCAGCAGCCCAATAGGGGGCTCTGGAAACACCATATATTTT. Translated, it gives CASSPIGGSGNTIYF. Full variable domain (remainder filled in from reference TRBV7-2 and TRBJ1-3): GAGVSQSPSNKVTEKGKDVELRCDPISGHTALYWYRQSLGQGLEFLIYFQGNSAPDKSGLPSDRFSAERTGGSVSTLTIQRTQQEDSAVYLCASSPIGGSGNTIYFGEGSWLTVV.

Here the CDR3 DNA reads TGTGCCAGCAGCTTCTCCGGGGATGCTTTCTTT. The encoded protein is CASSFSGDAFF. The genes are TRBV13 and TRBJ1-1; D uncertain. Germline assignment: CDR1 PRHDT and CDR2 FYEKMQ (reference sequence). V lost 3 bases, J lost 11 bases, and 10 bases lay in between. The CDR3 is 11 residues long.

The chain couples TRBV28 to TRBJ1-4; the D is unclear. V shed 2 bases and J shed 0 bases, with 7 bases lying between them. The CDR3 loop spans 15 amino acids. In germline, CDR1 is MDHEN, CDR2 SYDVKM. CDR3 coding DNA: TGTGCCAGCAGTTTACCGTCGGCAACTAATGAAAAACTGTTTTTT. This codes for CASSLPSATNEKLFF.

The chain employs TRBV19 and TRBJ1-2; D possibly corresponds to TRBD1 (6 bases). The germline V gene encodes CDR1 LNHDA and CDR2 SQIVND (reference sequence). V was shortened by 7 bases and J by 1 base, with 19 bases between the two germline ends. CDR3 length equals 16 residues. CDR3 coding DNA: TGTGCCAGTATCTCCGCGTCAGGGGAGGTTAACTATGGCTACACCTTC. This sequence encodes CASISASGEVNYGYTF.

V is TRBV10-3 and J is TRBJ2-1; 7 nucleotides match TRBD1. V lost 5 bases and J lost 5; bases outside the gene matches: 6. CDR1 is ENHRY and CDR2 is SYGVKD in the germline V gene. The CDR3 has 14 residues. In nucleotides, the CDR3 is TGTGCCATCAGTAGACAGGGCGAGAACAATGAGCAGTTCTTC. Protein: CAISRQGENNEQFF.

V is TRBV18 and J is TRBJ1-2; maybe TRBD1 (6 bases). The CDR3 is 16 residues long. From germline, CDR1 is KGHSH and CDR2 LQKENI. With 3 bases removed from V and 2 bases from J, the gap between germline ends came to 16 bases. The CDR3 nucleotides read TGTGCCAGCTCACCGCTAATGACCGGGGGCAACTATGGCTACACCTTC. Protein sequence: CASSPLMTGGNYGYTF.

The gene calls are TRBV4-3 and TRBJ2-3, with D perhaps TRBD1 or TRBD2 (5 bases each). The CDR3 loop spans 19 amino acids. Looked up from germline, CDR1 is LGHNA and CDR2 is YSLEER. The V gene lost 0 bases and the J gene lost 0 bases, with 19 bases spanning the gap. DNA for the CDR3: TGCGCCAGCAGCCAAGATCAGGATCAGGGACCCCTTAGCACAGATACGCAGTATTTT. This gives the protein CASSQDQDQGPLSTDTQYF.

This clone was seen only a few times. The gene calls are TRBV7-2 and TRBJ1-1, with a weak D call TRBD1 (5 bases). The CDR3 has 12 residues. CDR1 is SGHTA, CDR2 FQGNSA, per germline. Trimming pared 3 bases from V and 11 bases from J, leaving 13 bases between. The CDR3 loop is CASSLGTPWAFF. The CDR3 DNA reads TGTGCCAGCAGCTTGGGGACGCCTTGGGCTTTCTTT.

This rearrangement joins TRBV5-8 to TRBJ1-5; D may be TRBD1 (6 bases). V lost 2 bases and J lost 6, with 27 bases in between. The germline CDR1 and CDR2 sequences are SGHTS and YDEGEE. The CDR3 length is 19 residues. The CDR3 nucleotides read TGTGCCAGCAGCTTTAGGCCCTTTAAACAGGGTTTCTGGCCTCAGCCCCAGCATTTT. It codes for CASSFRPFKQGFWPQPQHF.